Below, 20 T cell receptor beta chains from the same sample are listed, as sequenced in a study of CD8+ T cells in alopecia areata. In each case, RNA was isolated and then reverse transcribed into cDNA as the sequencing template. Generated by immunoSEQ multiplex PCR, the TCRdb table keeps only in-frame clones and is missing some. Of 65,000 to 90,000 clones in the sample, roughly half were seen once. Input material: NKG2D-high CD8+ T cells sorted from blood. All receptors come from a human donor with alopecia areata.

This clone was seen a few times. V gene TRBV7-9 combines with J gene TRBJ2-1; unclear D gene. V lost 2 bases and J 5 bases, leaving 13 bases between the germline ends. From germline, CDR1 is SEHNR and CDR2 FQNEAQ (reference sequence). The CDR3 covers 15 residues. The CDR3 spells CASSLSPSHDNEQFF. For the CDR3, the DNA is TGTGCCAGCAGCTTATCGCCAAGCCACGACAATGAGCAGTTCTTC.

The chain links TRBV30 to TRBJ1-1; D gene ambiguous. The germline CDR1 and CDR2 sequences are GTSNPN and SVGIG (reference sequence). This CDR3 has 13 amino acids. Trimming removed 1 base from V and 1 base from J, with 7 bases in between. In nucleotides, the CDR3 is TGTGCCTGGAGTGGGGGATGGAACACTGAAGCTTTCTTT. Translation: CAWSGGWNTEAFF.

This clone was detected only a few times. The chain has TRBV29-1 and TRBJ1-1; no clear D. The V end lost 1 base, the J end lost 4 bases, and 10 bases lay between the germline ends. CDR3 length: 13 amino acids. CDR1 and CDR2 (germline): SQVTM, ANQGSEA. CDR3 DNA sequence: TGCAGCGTTGAAGTGGGCGTTGGCACTGAAGCTTTCTTT. Residues: CSVEVGVGTEAFF.

The chain combines TRBV7-9 with TRBJ2-7, with D possibly TRBD1 on 6 matching bases. Trimming shortened V by 3 bases and J by 6 bases, and 9 bases separated the two germline ends. Looked up from germline, CDR1 is SEHNR and CDR2 is FQNEAQ (reference sequence). The CDR3 is made up of 12 amino acids. CDR3: CASSFIRGEQYF. CDR3 DNA sequence: TGTGCCAGCAGCTTTATCAGGGGCGAGCAGTACTTC.

The V call is TRBV10-3, the J call TRBJ2-7; 8 nucleotides line up with TRBD1. Trimming removed 5 bases from V and 5 bases from J; junction bases left unmatched: 2. This CDR3 is built from 12 residues. The V gene's germline CDR1 is ENHRY and CDR2 SYGVKD. CDR3 sequence: CAISQQGDEQYF. The CDR3, as DNA: TGTGCCATCAGTCAACAGGGGGACGAGCAGTACTTC.

This clone has more than one count but fewer than ten. The chain joins TRBV4-1 to TRBJ1-5; tentative D call: TRBD1 (5 bases). The CDR3 is 15 residues long. V was shortened by 4 bases and J by 4 bases, with 14 bases between the two germline ends. Germline values: CDR1 MGHRA, CDR2 YSYEKL. The CDR3 reads CASSLSETENQPQHF. The CDR3 coding sequence is TGCGCCAGCAGCCTCTCGGAGACAGAGAATCAGCCCCAGCATTTT.

This clone was detected only a few times. This chain joins TRBV7-9 and TRBJ1-1; D is ambiguous. Trimming shortened V by 5 bases and J by 0 bases, and 13 bases separated the two germline ends. CDR1 SEHNR and CDR2 FQNEAQ come from the germline V gene (reference sequence). CDR3 size: 15 residues. In DNA, the CDR3 is TGTGCCAGCAGCGTAATACAGCTCATGAACACTGAAGCTTTCTTT. Translated: CASSVIQLMNTEAFF.

The rearrangement links TRBV2 to TRBJ2-3, with D hard to call. Deletions cut 4 bases from V and 2 bases from J, with 4 bases between. CDR1 and CDR2 from the germline V gene are SNHLY and FYNNEI. The CDR3 covers 12 residues. CDR3 in DNA: TGTGCCAGCAGTGGACTCACAGATACGCAGTATTTT. Translated, it gives CASSGLTDTQYF. The entire variable domain, with the rest obtained from reference TRBV2 and TRBJ2-3, is as follows: EPEVTQTPSHQVTQMGQEVILRCVPISNHLYFYWYRQILGQKVEFLVSFYNNEISEKSEIFDDQFSVERPDGSNFTLKIRSTKLEDSAMYFCASSGLTDTQYFGPGTRLTVL.

The rearrangement uses TRBV28 and TRBJ2-3; D possibly corresponds to TRBD2 (5 bases). CDR3 length equals 16 residues. Trimming left V 4 bases short and J 2 bases short, with 16 bases between. Germline loops: CDR1 MDHEN, CDR2 SYDVKM. The CDR3 region has the DNA TGTGCCAGCAGTTGGGGAGAGGAGCTCGACACAGATACGCAGTATTTT. It encodes CASSWGEELDTDTQYF.

V and J are TRBV7-2 and TRBJ2-2; 10 positions agree with TRBD1. Germline lookup yields CDR1 SGHTA and CDR2 FQGNSA. J was trimmed by 3 bases and V by 5 bases; bases with no gene match: 9. The CDR3 loop spans 17 amino acids. The CDR3 DNA is TGTGCCAGCAGCCGTCCCGGGACAGGGGTTTACACCGGGGAGCTGTTTTTT. It codes for CASSRPGTGVYTGELFF.

The CDR3 coding sequence is TGTGCCAGCAGGCGTAGGGACGAGCAGTACTTC. This codes for CASRRRDEQYF. This chain joins TRBV28 and TRBJ2-7; no clear D. With 6 bases removed from V and 5 bases from J, the gap between germline ends came to 8 bases. Germline V CDR1 and CDR2: MDHEN, SYDVKM. This CDR3 region has 11 residues.

This clone was picked up a small number of times. V gene TRBV4-1 combines with J gene TRBJ2-7; D might be TRBD2 (6 bases). Germline CDR1 is MGHRA and CDR2 is YSYEKL. The V end was cut by 4 bases, the J end by 2 bases, with 12 bases between. The CDR3 length is 14 residues. The CDR3 protein is CASSPHGGTYEQYF. The DNA of the CDR3 is TGCGCCAGCAGCCCTCACGGGGGAACCTACGAGCAGTACTTC.

The genes are TRBV28 and TRBJ1-5; tentatively, D is TRBD1 (5 bases). From germline, CDR1 is MDHEN and CDR2 SYDVKM. The V end lost 2 bases, the J end lost 6 bases, and 11 bases lay between the germline ends. The CDR3 length is 14 residues. The CDR3 is CASSLSRAGQPQHF. In DNA, the CDR3 is TGTGCCAGCAGTTTAAGCAGGGCGGGTCAGCCCCAGCATTTT. The entire variable domain, with the rest obtained from reference TRBV28 and TRBJ1-5, is as follows: DVKVTQSSRYLVKRTGEKVFLECVQDMDHENMFWYRQDPGLGLRLIYFSYDVKMKEKGDIPEGYSVSREKKERFSLILESASTNQTSMYLCASSLSRAGQPQHFGDGTRLSIL.

The rearrangement links TRBV29-1 to TRBJ2-1; D might be TRBD1 (6 bases). CDR1 is SQVTM, CDR2 ANQGSEA, per germline. Trimming shortened V by 6 bases and J by 13 bases, and 13 bases separated the two germline ends. This CDR3 comprises 10 residues. The CDR3 DNA follows: TGCAGCGTACGTGAGACAGGTCAGTTCTTC. Encoded protein: CSVRETGQFF.

The V and J genes are TRBV4-1 and TRBJ2-2; D is ambiguous. The CDR3 is 12 residues long. V dropped 4 bases and J dropped 6 bases, with 6 bases sitting between them. The germline gives CDR1 MGHRA, CDR2 YSYEKL. CDR3 sequence reads: CASSLPPGELFF. For the CDR3, the DNA is TGCGCCAGCAGCCTTCCCCCCGGGGAGCTGTTTTTT.

A few counts support this clone. The V and J genes are TRBV29-1 and TRBJ1-1, with a tentative D call TRBD1 (5 bases). Germline V CDR1 and CDR2: SQVTM, ANQGSEA. Trimming took 7 bases from V and 7 from J, leaving 10 bases between them. The length of the CDR3 is 10 residues. CDR3 sequence (DNA): TGCAGCGCCGGACACCTTGAAGCTTTCTTT. Encoded protein: CSAGHLEAFF.

This rearrangement joins TRBV28 to TRBJ1-1; perhaps TRBD1 as D (5 bases). V lost 2 bases and J 3 bases, leaving 10 bases between the germline ends. The germline CDR1 and CDR2 sequences are MDHEN and SYDVKM. The CDR3 covers 14 residues. The DNA for the CDR3 is TGTGCCAGCAGTTTACGGGGACCGCACACTGAAGCTTTCTTT. This sequence encodes CASSLRGPHTEAFF.

This clone occurred a few times. The chain employs TRBV7-9 and TRBJ1-1; no clear D. This CDR3 has 9 amino acids. Between the trimmed V and J ends, which lost 8 bases and 6 bases, there was a span of 4 bases. The germline V gene encodes CDR1 SEHNR and CDR2 FQNEAQ (reference sequence). The CDR3 nucleotides read TGTGCCAGCGACGCTGAAGCTTTCTTT. As protein: CASDAEAFF.

The rearrangement links TRBV25-1 to TRBJ2-7; 7 nucleotides line up with TRBD1. Germline CDR1 reads MGHDK; CDR2 reads SYGVNS. The trim removed 4 bases at V and 3 bases at J, leaving 6 bases unmatched. The length of the CDR3 is 14 residues. The CDR3 sequence is CASSVEQGSYEQYF. CDR3 sequence (DNA): TGTGCCAGCAGTGTCGAACAGGGGAGCTACGAGCAGTACTTC.

This clone was seen only once. This chain joins TRBV9 and TRBJ2-1; no clear D gene. The CDR3 totals 15 residues. Germline V lookup: CDR1 SGDLS, CDR2 YYNGEE. V dropped 0 bases and J dropped 5 bases, with 12 bases sitting between them. The CDR3 loop is CASSVDKRSDNEQFF. As DNA, the CDR3 is TGTGCCAGCAGCGTAGATAAGCGTTCTGACAATGAGCAGTTCTTC.